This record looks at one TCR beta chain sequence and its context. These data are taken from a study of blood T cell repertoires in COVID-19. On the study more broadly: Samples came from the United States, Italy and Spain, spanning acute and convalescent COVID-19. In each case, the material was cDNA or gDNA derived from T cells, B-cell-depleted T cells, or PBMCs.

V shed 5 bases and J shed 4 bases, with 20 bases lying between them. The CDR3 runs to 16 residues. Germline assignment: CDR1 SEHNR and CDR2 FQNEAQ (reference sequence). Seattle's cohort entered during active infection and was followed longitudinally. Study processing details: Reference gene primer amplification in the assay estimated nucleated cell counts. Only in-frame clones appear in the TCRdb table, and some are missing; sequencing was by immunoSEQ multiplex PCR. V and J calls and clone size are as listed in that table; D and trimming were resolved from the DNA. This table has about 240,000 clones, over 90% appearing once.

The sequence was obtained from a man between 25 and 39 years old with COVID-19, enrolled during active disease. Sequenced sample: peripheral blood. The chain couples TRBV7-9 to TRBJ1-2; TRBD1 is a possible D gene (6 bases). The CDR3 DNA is TGTGCCAGCAGCGCGAGCGGGACACCCATTTTCTATGGCTACACCTTC. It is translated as CASSASGTPIFYGYTF.